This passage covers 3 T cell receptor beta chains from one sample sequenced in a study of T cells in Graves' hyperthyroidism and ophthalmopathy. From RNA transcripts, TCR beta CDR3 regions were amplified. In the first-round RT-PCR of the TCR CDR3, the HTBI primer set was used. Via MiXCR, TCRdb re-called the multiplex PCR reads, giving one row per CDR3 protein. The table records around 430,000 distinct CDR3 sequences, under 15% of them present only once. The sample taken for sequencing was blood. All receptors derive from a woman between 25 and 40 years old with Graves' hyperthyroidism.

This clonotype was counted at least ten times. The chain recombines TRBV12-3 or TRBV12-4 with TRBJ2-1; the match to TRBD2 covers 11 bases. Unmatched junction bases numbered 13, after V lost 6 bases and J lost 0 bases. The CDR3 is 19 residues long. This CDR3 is CASSPTGFTSGSSYNEQFF. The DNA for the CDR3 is TGTGCCAGCAGCCCTACAGGGTTTACTAGCGGGAGCTCCTACAATGAGCAGTTCTTC.

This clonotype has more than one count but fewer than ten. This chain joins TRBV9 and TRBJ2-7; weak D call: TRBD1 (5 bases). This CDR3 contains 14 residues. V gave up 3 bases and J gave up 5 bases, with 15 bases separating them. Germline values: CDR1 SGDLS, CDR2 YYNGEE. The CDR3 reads CASSERVGADEQYF. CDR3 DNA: TGTGCCAGCAGCGAACGGGTAGGGGCCGACGAGCAGTACTTC.

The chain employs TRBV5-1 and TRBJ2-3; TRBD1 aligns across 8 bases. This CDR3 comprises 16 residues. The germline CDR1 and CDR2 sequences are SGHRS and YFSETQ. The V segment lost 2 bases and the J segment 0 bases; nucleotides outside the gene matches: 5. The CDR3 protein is CASSFGQGVSTDTQYF. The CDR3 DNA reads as TGCGCCAGCAGCTTCGGACAGGGAGTAAGCACAGATACGCAGTATTTT.